Each of the 29 T cell receptor beta chains below was sequenced from the same sample in a study of quantifying T cell responses using KT2 cells. About the study: RNA was reverse transcribed with TCR alpha and beta constant-region primers.

Each cDNA got a UMI-containing oligo ligated at its 3' end. An equimolar mix of RC1.1 and RC1.2 primed the beta chain across TRBC1 and TRBC2. MiXCR, run by TCRdb on the UMI-ligation and nested PCR reads, gives a single entry per CDR3 protein. The data show 39,000 or so distinct CDR3 sequences, about a sixth seen once. The sample was PBMCs spiked with cells of the T cell clone KT2. These receptors came from a human donor.

V gene TRBV24-1 combines with J gene TRBJ2-2; no firm D call. The CDR3 is 13 residues long. CDR1 and CDR2 (germline): KGHDR, SFDVKD. The V end lost 9 bases, the J end lost 1 base, and 8 bases lay between the germline ends. The CDR3 coding sequence is TGTGCCACCGCCGACCAGAACACCGGGGAGCTGTTTTTT. Amino acids: CATADQNTGELFF.

The V and J genes are TRBV24-1 and TRBJ1-1; D is ambiguous. CDR1 is KGHDR, CDR2 SFDVKD, per germline. This CDR3 is built from 16 residues. Trimming took off 7 bases at V and 5 bases at J, with 22 bases between the two ends. The CDR3 spells CATRTPRKRVETEAFF. DNA for the CDR3: TGTGCCACCAGAACCCCTAGGAAAAGGGTCGAGACTGAAGCTTTCTTT.

This rearrangement joins TRBV6-1 to TRBJ1-1; maybe TRBD1 (6 bases). Germline V gene data show CDR1 as MNHNS and CDR2 as SASEGT. The CDR3 has 15 amino acids. V was cut by 2 bases and J by 5 bases, with 15 bases left in between. In DNA, the CDR3 is TGTGCCAGCAGTGAACGTCTGGGGGGGGCAACTGAAGCTTTCTTT. This encodes CASSERLGGATEAFF.

This clonotype has more than one count but fewer than ten. The J gene is TRBJ1-4, the V gene TRBV12-3 or TRBV12-4; unclear D gene. The CDR3 covers 16 residues. Between the trimmed V and J ends, which lost 4 bases and 4 bases, there was a span of 16 bases. CDR3 nucleotide sequence: TGTGCCAGCAGTTCAACCCTCACGGGCTATAATGAAAAACTGTTTTTT. It yields the protein CASSSTLTGYNEKLFF.

This clonotype has a handful of counts. This rearrangement joins TRBV5-1 to TRBJ2-7; 11 nucleotides line up with TRBD2. Germline CDR1 SGHRS, CDR2 YFSETQ. V shed 1 base and J 8 bases; nucleotides not matched to a gene: 8. The CDR3 length is 15 residues. The CDR3 DNA is TGCGCCAGCAGCTTGAGTGAGACTAGCGGGAACAAGCAGTACTTC. It yields the protein CASSLSETSGNKQYF.

J is TRBJ1-5 and V is TRBV2; D perhaps matches TRBD1 (5 bases). The CDR3 covers 15 residues. Trimming pared 7 bases from V and 7 bases from J, leaving 20 bases between. CDR1 is SNHLY and CDR2 is FYNNEI in the germline V gene. The CDR3 sequence is CASTSTVGGGQPQHF. CDR3 coding DNA: TGTGCCAGCACCTCCACGGTCGGGGGAGGACAGCCCCAGCATTTT.

The genes are TRBV24-1 and TRBJ2-3; 10 bases align to TRBD1. V was clipped by 4 bases and J by 3 bases; unmatched bases: 6. In germline, CDR1 is KGHDR, CDR2 SFDVKD. CDR3 length equals 16 residues. In nucleotides, the CDR3 is TGTGCCACCAGTGACCCGACGGGACAGGGGACAGATACGCAGTATTTT. Encoded protein: CATSDPTGQGTDTQYF.

This chain connects TRBV13 to TRBJ2-5, with 11 bases matching TRBD2. Germline assignment: CDR1 PRHDT and CDR2 FYEKMQ (reference sequence). The J segment lost 2 bases and the V segment lost 6 bases, leaving 14 bases of the junction unmatched. This CDR3 is 18 amino acids long. Here the CDR3 DNA reads TGTGCCAGCAGTATATCTGCCTTGGGACTAGCGGAACAAGAGACCCAGTACTTC. Its translation: CASSISALGLAEQETQYF.

V gene TRBV6-5 combines with J gene TRBJ2-5; 10 nucleotides line up with TRBD2. With 6 bases clipped from V and 1 base from J, the junction kept 5 bases outside the gene matches. CDR1 and CDR2 (germline): MNHEY, SVGAGI. There are 15 residues in the CDR3. The CDR3 bases are TGTGCCAGCAGACCGGGACTAGCGACCCAAGAGACCCAGTACTTC. As protein: CASRPGLATQETQYF.

This clonotype occurred many times. This chain connects TRBV7-2 to TRBJ1-4; D is possibly TRBD1 (6 bases). Trimming took 2 bases from V and 3 from J, leaving 13 bases between them. Per the germline V gene, CDR1 is SGHTA and CDR2 is FQGNSA. This CDR3 contains 16 residues. CDR3: CASSLSRGQANEKLFF. In DNA form, the CDR3 reads TGTGCCAGCAGCTTAAGTCGGGGGCAAGCTAATGAAAAACTGTTTTTT.

This clonotype was picked up a small number of times. The rearrangement links TRBV4-1 to TRBJ1-6, with D perhaps TRBD1 (6 bases). CDR1 is MGHRA, CDR2 YSYEKL, per germline. V was cut by 2 bases and J by 5 bases, with 13 bases left in between. This CDR3 spans 16 amino acids. The CDR3 region has the DNA TGCGCCAGCAGCCAATCAGGGGATCGGGATAATTCACCCCTCCACTTT. Translating it yields CASSQSGDRDNSPLHF.

The chain links TRBV4-2 to TRBJ2-3; D remains ambiguous. The CDR3 sequence is 15 residues long. Germline CDR1 reads LGHNA; CDR2 reads YNFKEQ. Trimming shortened V by 0 bases and J by 8 bases, and 15 bases separated the two germline ends. This CDR3 reads CASSQDKGPQSTQYF. CDR3 coding DNA: TGTGCCAGCAGCCAAGATAAGGGTCCCCAGAGTACGCAGTATTTT.

This clonotype came up a few times. The chain is built from TRBV7-2 and TRBJ2-1, with a possible D match to TRBD1 (5 bases). The V and J ends lost 7 bases and 0 bases respectively, with 13 bases between them. In germline, CDR1 is SGHTA, CDR2 FQGNSA. The CDR3 covers 15 residues. The CDR3 here is CASTSGQGSYNEQFF. In DNA, the CDR3 is TGTGCCAGCACCTCAGGGCAGGGCTCCTACAATGAGCAGTTCTTC.

This clonotype was seen only a few times. The chain links TRBV27 to TRBJ1-1; a possible D gene is TRBD1 (6 bases). The CDR3 extends over 14 amino acids. Germline CDR1 reads MNHEY; CDR2 reads SMNVEV (reference sequence). V lost 6 bases to trimming and J lost 1 base, with 12 bases between them. As DNA, the CDR3 is TGTGCCAGCAGACTACAGGGTCCGAACACTGAAGCTTTCTTT. It is translated as CASRLQGPNTEAFF.

This clonotype was counted a few times. The V and J genes are TRBV16 and TRBJ2-1; D assignment may be TRBD1 or TRBD2 (5 bases each). Germline V CDR1 and CDR2: KGHSY, FQNENV. Trimming removed 2 bases at V and 6 bases at J, with 11 bases between. The length of the CDR3 is 14 residues. The CDR3 region has the DNA TGTGCCAGCAGCCAAATCCGTGGGACCAATGAGCAGTTCTTC. Protein: CASSQIRGTNEQFF.

This clonotype was observed many times. V and J are TRBV9 and TRBJ2-2, with D hard to call. The germline gives CDR1 SGDLS, CDR2 YYNGEE. The V gene lost 0 bases and the J gene lost 7 bases, with 4 bases spanning the gap. The CDR3 spans 12 residues. The CDR3 here is CASSVGGGELFF. The CDR3 bases are TGTGCCAGCAGCGTAGGGGGCGGGGAGCTGTTTTTT.

About this clonotype: At one boundary the junction diverges from the germline segment, which might be a read error. The rearrangement links TRBV12-3 or TRBV12-4 to TRBJ2-1, with 9 bases lining up with TRBD1. The CDR3 extends over 15 amino acids. The CDR3 loop is CASSVRDRAPNGQFF. The CDR3 DNA follows: TGTGCCAGCAGTGTCCGGGACAGGGCCCCCAATGGGCAGTTCTTC.

This chain connects TRBV12-3 or TRBV12-4 to TRBJ2-1; possible D gene TRBD2, 5 bases. The CDR3 loop spans 14 amino acids. V dropped 5 bases and J dropped 6 bases, with 14 bases sitting between them. The CDR3 DNA reads TGTGCCAGCAGTCCCGGGATTACGCGCAATGAGCAGTTCTTC. Translating gives CASSPGITRNEQFF.

This clonotype was detected many times. This chain links TRBV6-1 with TRBJ2-7, with 11 bases identical to TRBD1. Germline CDR1 reads MNHNS; CDR2 reads SASEGT. Trimming removed 6 bases from V and 6 bases from J; junction bases left unmatched: 7. There are 14 residues in the CDR3. The CDR3 bases are TGTGCCAGCAGAACGGGACAGGGGGTCTCCGAGCAGTACTTC. Encoded protein: CASRTGQGVSEQYF.

This clonotype was counted many times. The V and J genes are TRBV18 and TRBJ2-7; D is unclear. CDR1 is KGHSH, CDR2 LQKENI, per germline. The V end was cut by 3 bases, the J end by 3 bases, with 9 bases between. The CDR3 has 13 residues. The CDR3 region has the DNA TGTGCCAGCTCACCGGCCACCAGCTACGAGCAGTACTTC. Protein product: CASSPATSYEQYF.

The V gene is TRBV12-3 or TRBV12-4, the J gene TRBJ1-1, with D hard to call. This CDR3 has 13 residues. The ends were cut back, 3 bases at V and 3 bases at J, with 8 bases in the middle. The CDR3 spells CASSFGLYTEAFF. The CDR3 DNA follows: TGTGCCAGCAGTTTTGGGCTATACACTGAAGCTTTCTTT.

The rearrangement links TRBV2 to TRBJ2-2, with D possibly matching TRBD2 (5 bases). Trimming left V 3 bases short and J 6 bases short, with 11 bases between. CDR1 SNHLY and CDR2 FYNNEI come from the germline V gene. The CDR3 totals 14 residues. This chain's CDR3 is CASSDRAAAGELFF. CDR3 DNA: TGTGCCAGCAGTGATCGGGCAGCGGCCGGGGAGCTGTTTTTT.

A remark on this clonotype: At one boundary the junction diverges from the germline segment, which might be a read error. In DNA, the CDR3 is TGTGCCAGCAGTCCCAGGCTGGAGACGGCGGAACACTTC. Its translation is CASSPRLETAEHF. The rearrangement uses TRBV12-3 or TRBV12-4 and TRBJ2-7; D remains unclear. The CDR3 length is 13 residues.

This clonotype was detected many times. This chain joins TRBV29-1 and TRBJ1-1; tentatively, D is TRBD1 (5 bases). V lost 2 bases, J lost 8 bases, and 12 bases lay in between. CDR3 size: 12 residues. The germline gives CDR1 SQVTM, CDR2 ANQGSEA. CDR3 DNA sequence: TGCAGCGTTGAACGCGCCTACAGGGAAGCTTTCTTT. This gives the protein CSVERAYREAFF. Filled out from reference TRBV29-1 and TRBJ1-1, the complete variable domain reads SAVISQKPSRDICQRGTSLTIQCQVDSQVTMMFWYRQQPGQSLTLIATANQGSEATYESGFVIDKFPISRPNLTFSTLTVSNMSPEDSSIYLCSVERAYREAFFGQGTRLTVV.

The chain joins TRBV6-1 to TRBJ1-5, with D hard to call. Trimming shortened V by 7 bases and J by 1 base, and 11 bases separated the two germline ends. CDR3 length equals 14 residues. Germline V gene sequence: CDR1 MNHNS, CDR2 SASEGT. The DNA of the CDR3 is TGTGCCAGCACACGGCCCGGGAGCAATCAGCCCCAGCATTTT. Translated: CASTRPGSNQPQHF.

This clonotype occurred a few times. The V call is TRBV20-1, the J call TRBJ2-7; D is perhaps TRBD2 (5 bases). Trimming pared 1 base from V and 0 bases from J, leaving 13 bases between. This CDR3 has 15 residues. Germline lookup yields CDR1 DFQATT and CDR2 SNEGSKA (reference sequence). The chain's CDR3 is CSARAAAASSYEQYF. As DNA, the CDR3 is TGCAGTGCTAGAGCGGCAGCGGCGAGCTCCTACGAGCAGTACTTC.

V usage is TRBV29-1 and J usage is TRBJ2-1; weak D call: TRBD2 (6 bases). Deletions cut 4 bases from V and 7 bases from J, with 17 bases between. CDR1 and CDR2 (germline): SQVTM, ANQGSEA. The CDR3 is 14 amino acids. The CDR3 is CSVGDSIWGNEQFF. The CDR3 region has the DNA TGCAGCGTTGGGGACTCCATCTGGGGGAATGAGCAGTTCTTC.

This rearrangement joins TRBV20-1 to TRBJ1-5; D is ambiguous. The ends were cut back, 3 bases at V and 7 bases at J, with 13 bases in the middle. Germline V lookup: CDR1 DFQATT, CDR2 SNEGSKA (reference sequence). The CDR3 has 13 residues. The CDR3 nucleotides read TGCAGTGCTAGCCGAGGACTAGGGCAGCCCCAGCATTTT. It codes for CSASRGLGQPQHF.

This sequence joins TRBV12-3 or TRBV12-4 and TRBJ2-3; D not resolved. V lost 1 base, J lost 4 bases, and 15 bases lay in between. The CDR3 loop spans 16 amino acids. The CDR3 nucleotides read TGTGCCAGCAGTTTAGTTCACAGACTGATGCCAGATACGCAGTATTTT. Translating gives CASSLVHRLMPDTQYF.